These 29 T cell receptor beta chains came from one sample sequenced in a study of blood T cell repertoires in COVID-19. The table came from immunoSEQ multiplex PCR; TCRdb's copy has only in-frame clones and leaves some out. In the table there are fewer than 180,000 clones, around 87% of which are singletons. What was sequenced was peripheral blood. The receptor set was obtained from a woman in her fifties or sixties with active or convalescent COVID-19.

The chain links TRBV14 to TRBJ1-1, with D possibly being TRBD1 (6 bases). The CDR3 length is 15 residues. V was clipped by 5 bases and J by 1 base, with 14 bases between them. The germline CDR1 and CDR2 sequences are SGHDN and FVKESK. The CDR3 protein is CASSTQGQRNTEAFF. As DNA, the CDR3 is TGTGCCAGCAGCACACAGGGCCAGAGGAACACTGAAGCTTTCTTT.

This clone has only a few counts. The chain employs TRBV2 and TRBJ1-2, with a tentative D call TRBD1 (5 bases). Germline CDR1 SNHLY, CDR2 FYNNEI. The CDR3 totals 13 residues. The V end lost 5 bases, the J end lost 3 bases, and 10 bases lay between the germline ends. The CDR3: CASSYQGDYGYTF. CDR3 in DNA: TGTGCCAGCAGTTATCAGGGTGACTATGGCTACACCTTC.

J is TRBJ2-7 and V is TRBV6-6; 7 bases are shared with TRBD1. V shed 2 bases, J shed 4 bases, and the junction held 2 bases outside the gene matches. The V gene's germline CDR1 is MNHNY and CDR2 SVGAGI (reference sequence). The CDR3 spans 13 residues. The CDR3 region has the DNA TGTGCCAGCAGTTACCAGGGGGATTACGAGCAGTACTTC. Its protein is CASSYQGDYEQYF.

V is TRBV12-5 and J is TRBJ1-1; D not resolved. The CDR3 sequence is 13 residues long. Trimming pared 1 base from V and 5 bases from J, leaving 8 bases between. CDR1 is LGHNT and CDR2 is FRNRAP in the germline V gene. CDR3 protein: CASGLEEETEAFF. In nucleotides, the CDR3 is TGTGCTAGTGGTTTGGAAGAGGAGACTGAAGCTTTCTTT.

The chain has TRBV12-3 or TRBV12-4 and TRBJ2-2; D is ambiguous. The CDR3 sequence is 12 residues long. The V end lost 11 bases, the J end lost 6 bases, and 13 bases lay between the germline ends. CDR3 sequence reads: CAFGPGSGELFF. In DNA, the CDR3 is TGTGCCTTCGGCCCAGGATCCGGGGAGCTGTTTTTT.

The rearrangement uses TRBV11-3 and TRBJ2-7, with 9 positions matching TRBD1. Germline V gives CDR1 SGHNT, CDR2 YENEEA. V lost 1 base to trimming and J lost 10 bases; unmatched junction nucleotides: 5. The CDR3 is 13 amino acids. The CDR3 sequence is CASSLGDREVQYF. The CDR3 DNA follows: TGTGCCAGCAGCTTAGGGGACAGGGAGGTACAGTACTTC.

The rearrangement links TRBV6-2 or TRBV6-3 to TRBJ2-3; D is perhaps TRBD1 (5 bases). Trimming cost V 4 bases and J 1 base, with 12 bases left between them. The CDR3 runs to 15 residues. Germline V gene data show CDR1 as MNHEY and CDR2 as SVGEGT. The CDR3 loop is CASSFPQGGTDTQYF. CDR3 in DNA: TGTGCCAGCAGTTTTCCCCAGGGTGGCACAGATACGCAGTATTTT.

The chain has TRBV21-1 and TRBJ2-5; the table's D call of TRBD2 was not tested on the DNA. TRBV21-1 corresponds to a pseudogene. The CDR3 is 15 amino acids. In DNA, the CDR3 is TGTGCCAGCAGCAAAGTGGGTCACGGGGGGGAGACCCAGTACTTC. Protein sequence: CASSKVGHGGETQYF.

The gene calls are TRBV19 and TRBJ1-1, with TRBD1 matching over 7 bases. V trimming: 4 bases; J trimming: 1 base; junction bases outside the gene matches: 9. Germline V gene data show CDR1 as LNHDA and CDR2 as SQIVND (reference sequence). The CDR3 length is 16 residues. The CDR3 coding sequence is TGTGCCAGTAGTACCAACCAGGGGGTGGGGAACACTGAAGCTTTCTTT. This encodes CASSTNQGVGNTEAFF.

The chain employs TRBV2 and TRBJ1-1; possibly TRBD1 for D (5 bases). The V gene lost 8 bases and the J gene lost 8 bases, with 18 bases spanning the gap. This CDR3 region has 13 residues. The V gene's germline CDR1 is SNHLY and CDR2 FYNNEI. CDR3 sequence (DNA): TGTGCCAGCCGGTTTCGGGGGTCGTGGGAAGCTTTCTTT. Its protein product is CASRFRGSWEAFF. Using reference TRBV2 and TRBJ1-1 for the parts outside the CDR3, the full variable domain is EPEVTQTPSHQVTQMGQEVILRCVPISNHLYFYWYRQILGQKVEFLVSFYNNEISEKSEIFDDQFSVERPDGSNFTLKIRSTKLEDSAMYFCASRFRGSWEAFFGQGTRLTVV.

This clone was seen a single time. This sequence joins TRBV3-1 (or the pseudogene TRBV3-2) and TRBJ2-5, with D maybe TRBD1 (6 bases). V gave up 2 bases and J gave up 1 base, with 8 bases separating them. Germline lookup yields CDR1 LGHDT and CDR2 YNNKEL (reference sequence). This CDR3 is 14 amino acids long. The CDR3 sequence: CASSQRGIQETQYF. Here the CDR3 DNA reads TGTGCCAGCAGCCAAAGGGGGATCCAAGAGACCCAGTACTTC.

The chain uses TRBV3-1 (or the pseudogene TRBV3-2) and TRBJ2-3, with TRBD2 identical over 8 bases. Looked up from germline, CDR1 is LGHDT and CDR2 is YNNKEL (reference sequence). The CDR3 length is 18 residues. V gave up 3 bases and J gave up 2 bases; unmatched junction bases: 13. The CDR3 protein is CASSQATTAGENTDTQYF. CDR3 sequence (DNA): TGTGCCAGCAGCCAGGCTACCACAGCGGGGGAAAACACAGATACGCAGTATTTT.

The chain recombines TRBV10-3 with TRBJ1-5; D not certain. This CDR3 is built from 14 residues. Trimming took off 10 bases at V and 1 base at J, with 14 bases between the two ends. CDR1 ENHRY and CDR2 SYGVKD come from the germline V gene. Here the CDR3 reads CATGLPPSNQPQHF. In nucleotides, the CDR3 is TGTGCCACGGGTCTCCCGCCCAGCAATCAGCCCCAGCATTTT.

This CDR3 is CASSVRDLAIGEQYF. Here the CDR3 DNA reads TGTGCCAGCAGCGTCCGGGACTTAGCGATTGGCGAGCAGTACTTC. The J gene is TRBJ2-7, the V gene TRBV7-8; perhaps TRBD2 as D (6 bases). The V end was cut by 5 bases, the J end by 6 bases, with 20 bases between. Per the germline V gene, CDR1 is SGHVS and CDR2 is FQNEAQ. The CDR3 consists of 15 residues.

CDR3 DNA sequence: TGTGCCAGCAGCTTGGTGGGGCAGCCAGATGAAAAACTGTTTTTT. Amino acids: CASSLVGQPDEKLFF. The chain joins TRBV5-5 to TRBJ1-4; D is possibly TRBD1 (5 bases). CDR3 length equals 15 residues. V lost 0 bases and J 6 bases, leaving 12 bases between the germline ends. The V gene's germline CDR1 is SGHKS and CDR2 YYEKEE (reference sequence).

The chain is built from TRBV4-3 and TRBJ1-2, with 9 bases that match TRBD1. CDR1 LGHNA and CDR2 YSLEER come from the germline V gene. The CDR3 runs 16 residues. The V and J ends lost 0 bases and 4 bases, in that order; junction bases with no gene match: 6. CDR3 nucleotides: TGCGCCAGCAGCCAAGATTATGACAGGGGGGGCTATGGCTACACCTTC. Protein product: CASSQDYDRGGYGYTF.

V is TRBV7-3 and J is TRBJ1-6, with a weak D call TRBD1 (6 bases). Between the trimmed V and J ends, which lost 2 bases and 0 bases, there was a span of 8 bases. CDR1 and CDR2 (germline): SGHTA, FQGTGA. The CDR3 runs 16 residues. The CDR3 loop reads CASSLQGSSYNSPLHF. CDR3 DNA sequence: TGTGCCAGCAGCTTACAGGGGAGCTCCTATAATTCACCCCTCCACTTT.

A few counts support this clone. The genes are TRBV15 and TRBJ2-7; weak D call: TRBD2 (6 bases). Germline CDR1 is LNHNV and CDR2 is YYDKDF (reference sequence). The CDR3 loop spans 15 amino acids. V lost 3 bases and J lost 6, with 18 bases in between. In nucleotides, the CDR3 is TGTGCCACCAGCAGTGGGGAAGGGACTCAGGGCGAGCAGTACTTC. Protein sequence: CATSSGEGTQGEQYF.

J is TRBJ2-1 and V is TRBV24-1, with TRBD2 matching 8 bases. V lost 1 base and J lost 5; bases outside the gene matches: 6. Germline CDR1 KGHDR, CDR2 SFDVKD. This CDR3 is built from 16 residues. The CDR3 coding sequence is TGTGCCACCAGTGATTTCGGGGCGGGGGGTAACAATGAGCAGTTCTTC. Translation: CATSDFGAGGNNEQFF.

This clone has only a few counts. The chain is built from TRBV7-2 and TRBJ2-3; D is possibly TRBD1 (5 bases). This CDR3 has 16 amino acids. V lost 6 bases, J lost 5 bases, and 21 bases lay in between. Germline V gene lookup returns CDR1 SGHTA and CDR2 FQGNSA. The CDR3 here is CASRPPGHLSLDTQYF. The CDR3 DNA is TGTGCCAGCAGACCTCCTGGACATTTGAGTCTAGATACGCAGTATTTT.

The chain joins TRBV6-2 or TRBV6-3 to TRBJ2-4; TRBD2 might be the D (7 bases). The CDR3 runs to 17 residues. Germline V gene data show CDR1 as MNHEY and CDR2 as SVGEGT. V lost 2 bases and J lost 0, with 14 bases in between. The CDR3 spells CASSYVWGGLAKNIQYF. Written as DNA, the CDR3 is TGTGCCAGCAGTTACGTATGGGGGGGCCTAGCCAAAAACATTCAGTACTTC.

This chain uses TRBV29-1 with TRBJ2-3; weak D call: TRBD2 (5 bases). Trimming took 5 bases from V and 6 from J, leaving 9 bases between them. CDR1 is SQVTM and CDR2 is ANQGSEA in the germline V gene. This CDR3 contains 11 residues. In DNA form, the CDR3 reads TGCAGCGTTCGAGGGTCTGATACGCAGTATTTT. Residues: CSVRGSDTQYF.

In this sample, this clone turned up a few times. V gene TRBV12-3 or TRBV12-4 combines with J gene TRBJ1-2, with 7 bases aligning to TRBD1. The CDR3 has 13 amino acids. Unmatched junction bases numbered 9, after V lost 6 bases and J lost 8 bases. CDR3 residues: CASSQDRRRGYTF. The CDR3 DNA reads TGTGCCAGCAGCCAGGACAGGCGGAGGGGCTACACCTTC.

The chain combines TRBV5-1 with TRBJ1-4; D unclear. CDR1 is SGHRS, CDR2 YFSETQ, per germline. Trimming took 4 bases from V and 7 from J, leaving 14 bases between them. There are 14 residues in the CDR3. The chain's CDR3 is CASSDQVVGEKLFF. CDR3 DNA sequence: TGCGCCAGCAGCGATCAGGTGGTTGGTGAAAAACTGTTTTTT.

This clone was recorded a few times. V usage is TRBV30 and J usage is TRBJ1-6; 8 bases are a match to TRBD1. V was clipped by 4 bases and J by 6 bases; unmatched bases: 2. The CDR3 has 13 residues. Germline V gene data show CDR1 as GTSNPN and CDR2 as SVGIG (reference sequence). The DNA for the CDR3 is TGTGCCTGGACGGGACAGGTTAATTCACCCCTCCACTTT. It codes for CAWTGQVNSPLHF.

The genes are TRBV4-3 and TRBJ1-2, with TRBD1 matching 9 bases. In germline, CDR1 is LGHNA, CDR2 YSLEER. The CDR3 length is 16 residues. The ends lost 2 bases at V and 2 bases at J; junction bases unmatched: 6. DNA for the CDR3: TGCGCCAGCAGCCAAATAGCCGGGACAGGGAACTATGGCTACACCTTC. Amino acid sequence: CASSQIAGTGNYGYTF.

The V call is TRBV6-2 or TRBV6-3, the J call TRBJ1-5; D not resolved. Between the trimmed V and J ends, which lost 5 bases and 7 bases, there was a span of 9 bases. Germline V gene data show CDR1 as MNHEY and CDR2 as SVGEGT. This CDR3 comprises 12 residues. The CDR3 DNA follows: TGTGCCAGCAGTGCGCGGGGACAGCCCCAGCATTTT. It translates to CASSARGQPQHF.

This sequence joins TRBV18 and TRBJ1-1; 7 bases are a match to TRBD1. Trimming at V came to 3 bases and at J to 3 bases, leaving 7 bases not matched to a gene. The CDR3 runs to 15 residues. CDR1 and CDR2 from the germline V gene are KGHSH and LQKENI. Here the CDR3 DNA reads TGTGCCAGCTCACCCCGACAGGGTGGTCACACTGAAGCTTTCTTT. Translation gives CASSPRQGGHTEAFF.

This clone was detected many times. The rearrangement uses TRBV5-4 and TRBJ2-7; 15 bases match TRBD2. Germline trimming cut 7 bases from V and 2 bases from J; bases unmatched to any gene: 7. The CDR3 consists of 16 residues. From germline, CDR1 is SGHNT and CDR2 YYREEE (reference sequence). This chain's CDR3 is CASSRGTSGGPYEQYF. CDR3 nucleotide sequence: TGTGCCAGCTCCCGAGGGACTAGCGGGGGGCCCTACGAGCAGTACTTC.